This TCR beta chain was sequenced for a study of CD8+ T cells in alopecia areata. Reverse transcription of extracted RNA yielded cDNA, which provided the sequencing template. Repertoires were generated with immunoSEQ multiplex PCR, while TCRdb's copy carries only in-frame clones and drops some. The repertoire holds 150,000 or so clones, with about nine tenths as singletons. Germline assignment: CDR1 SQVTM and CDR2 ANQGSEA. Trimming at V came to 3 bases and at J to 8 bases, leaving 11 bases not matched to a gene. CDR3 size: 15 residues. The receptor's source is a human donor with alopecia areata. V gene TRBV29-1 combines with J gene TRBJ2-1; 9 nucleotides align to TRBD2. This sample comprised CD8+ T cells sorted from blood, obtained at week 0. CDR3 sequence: CSVEGSGSRMDEQFF. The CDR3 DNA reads TGCAGCGTTGAGGGTAGCGGGAGCAGGATGGATGAGCAGTTCTTC.